The entry below gives a single T cell receptor beta chain sequence along with its context. Its antigen is not known. The data belong to a study of cytomegalovirus exposure and HLA in healthy donors. Study results and caveats: More than 15,000 TCR beta sequences were associated with HLA alleles at 0.05 false discovery rate in a later analysis. In a later analysis, most CMV-associated TCR beta chains appeared HLA-restricted. Among immune exposure information, only CMV serostatus was available.

With 60 Vbeta and 13 Jbeta primers, the PCR was carried out. Only in-frame clones appear in the TCRdb table, and some are missing; sequencing was by immunoSEQ multiplex PCR. The profile shows some 120,000 clones, 74% of them singletons. This CDR3 has 17 residues. The V gene's germline CDR1 is SGDLS and CDR2 YYNGEE. V was clipped by 2 bases and J by 4 bases; unmatched bases: 12. This TCR was recovered from a human donor in good health. The chain couples TRBV9 to TRBJ2-3; 8 nucleotides line up with TRBD2. Sequenced: PBMCs. Written as DNA, the CDR3 is TGTGCCAGCAGCGTCTTTCGGGGGGGAGGGGATCCAGATACGCAGTATTTT. It translates to CASSVFRGGGDPDTQYF.